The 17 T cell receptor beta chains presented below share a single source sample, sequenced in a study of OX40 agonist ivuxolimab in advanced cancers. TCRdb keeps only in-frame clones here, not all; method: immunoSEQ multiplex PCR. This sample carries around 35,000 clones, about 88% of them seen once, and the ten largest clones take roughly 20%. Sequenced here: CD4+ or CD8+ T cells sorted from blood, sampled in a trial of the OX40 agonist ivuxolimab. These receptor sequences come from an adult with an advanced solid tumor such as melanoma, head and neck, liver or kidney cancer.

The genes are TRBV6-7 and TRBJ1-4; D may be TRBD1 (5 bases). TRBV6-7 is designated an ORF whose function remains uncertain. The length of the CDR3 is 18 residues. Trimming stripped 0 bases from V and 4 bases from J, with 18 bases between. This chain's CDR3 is CASSYSRTGRLDNEKLFF. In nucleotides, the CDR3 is TGTGCCAGCAGTTACTCACGCACAGGACGCCTGGATAATGAAAAACTGTTTTTT.

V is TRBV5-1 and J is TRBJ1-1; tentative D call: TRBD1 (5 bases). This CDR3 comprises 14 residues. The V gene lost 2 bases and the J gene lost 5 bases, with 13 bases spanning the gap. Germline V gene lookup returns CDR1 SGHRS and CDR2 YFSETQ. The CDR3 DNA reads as TGCGCCAGCAGCTTCGGACATTCGCGGACTGAAGCTTTCTTT. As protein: CASSFGHSRTEAFF.

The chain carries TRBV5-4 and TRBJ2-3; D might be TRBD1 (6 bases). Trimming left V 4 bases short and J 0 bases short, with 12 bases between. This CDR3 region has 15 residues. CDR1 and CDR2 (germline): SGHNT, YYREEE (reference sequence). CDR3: CASSADSDSTDTQYF. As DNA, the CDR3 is TGTGCCAGCAGCGCGGACAGTGATAGCACAGATACGCAGTATTTT.

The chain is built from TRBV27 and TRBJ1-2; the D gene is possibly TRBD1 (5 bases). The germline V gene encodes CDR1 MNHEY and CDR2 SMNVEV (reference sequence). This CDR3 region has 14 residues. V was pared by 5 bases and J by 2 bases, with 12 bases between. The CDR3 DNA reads TGTGCCAGCAGTGCCCGCCGGGGGAACTATGGCTACACCTTC. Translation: CASSARRGNYGYTF.

CDR3 region: CASSQGQGVLDEQFF. CDR3 in DNA: TGTGCCAGCAGCCAAGGACAGGGGGTTCTCGATGAGCAGTTCTTC. This chain joins TRBV16 and TRBJ2-1, with 10 bases aligning to TRBD1. The CDR3 contains 15 residues. The V gene's germline CDR1 is KGHSY and CDR2 FQNENV. V lost 2 bases, J lost 8 bases, and 6 bases stayed unmatched.

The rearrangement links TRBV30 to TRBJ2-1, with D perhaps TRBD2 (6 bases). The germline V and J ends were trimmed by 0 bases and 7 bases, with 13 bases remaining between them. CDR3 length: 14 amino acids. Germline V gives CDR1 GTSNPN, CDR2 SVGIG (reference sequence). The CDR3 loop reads CAWSVGNLANEQFF. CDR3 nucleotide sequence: TGTGCCTGGAGTGTAGGTAATCTAGCGAATGAGCAGTTCTTC.

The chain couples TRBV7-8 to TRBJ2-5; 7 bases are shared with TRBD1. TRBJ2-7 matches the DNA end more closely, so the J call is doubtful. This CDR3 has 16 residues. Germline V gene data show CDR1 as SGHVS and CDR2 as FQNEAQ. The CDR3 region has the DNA TGTGCCAGCAGCCGAAAAGGACAGGCTCTTGCCTACGAGCAGTACTTC. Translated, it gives CASSRKGQALAYEQYF.

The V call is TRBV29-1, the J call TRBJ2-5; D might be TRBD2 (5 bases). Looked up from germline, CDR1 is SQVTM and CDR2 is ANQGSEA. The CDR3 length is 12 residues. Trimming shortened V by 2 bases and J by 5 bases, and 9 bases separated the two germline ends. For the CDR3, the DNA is TGCAGCGTTGAACGGGGAAGGGAGACCCAGTACTTC. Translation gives CSVERGRETQYF.

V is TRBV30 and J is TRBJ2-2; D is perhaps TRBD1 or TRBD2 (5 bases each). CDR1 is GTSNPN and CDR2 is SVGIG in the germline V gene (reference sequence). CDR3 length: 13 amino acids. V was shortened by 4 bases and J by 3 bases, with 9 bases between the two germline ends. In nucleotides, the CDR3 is TGTGCCTGGAAGAGGGGTTACACCGGGGAGCTGTTTTTT. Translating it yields CAWKRGYTGELFF.

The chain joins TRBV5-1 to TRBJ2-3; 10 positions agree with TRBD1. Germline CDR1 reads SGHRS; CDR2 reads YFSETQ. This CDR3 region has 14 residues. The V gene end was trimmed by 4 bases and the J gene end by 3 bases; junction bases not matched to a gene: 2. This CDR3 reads CASSMGQGTDTQYF. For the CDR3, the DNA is TGCGCCAGCAGCATGGGACAGGGGACAGATACGCAGTATTTT.

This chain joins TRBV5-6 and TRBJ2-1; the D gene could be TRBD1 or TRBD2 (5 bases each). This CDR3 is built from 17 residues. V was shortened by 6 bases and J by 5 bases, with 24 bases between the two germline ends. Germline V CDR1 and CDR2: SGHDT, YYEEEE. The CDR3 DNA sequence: TGTGCCAGCACCACATCAGAGGGACGTTCGGTCCACAATGAGCAGTTCTTC. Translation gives CASTTSEGRSVHNEQFF. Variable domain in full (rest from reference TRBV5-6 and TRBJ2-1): DAGVTQSPTHLIKTRGQQVTLRCSPKSGHDTVSWYQQALGQGPQFIFQYYEEEERQRGNFPDRFSGHQFPNYSSELNVNALLLGDSALYLCASTTSEGRSVHNEQFFGPGTRLTVL.

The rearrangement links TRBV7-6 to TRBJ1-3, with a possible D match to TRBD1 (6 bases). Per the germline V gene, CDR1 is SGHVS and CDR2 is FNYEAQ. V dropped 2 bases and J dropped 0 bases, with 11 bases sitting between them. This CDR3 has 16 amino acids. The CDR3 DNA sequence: TGTGCCAGCAGCTTATGGGTACAGGGCTCTGGAAACACCATATATTTT. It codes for CASSLWVQGSGNTIYF.

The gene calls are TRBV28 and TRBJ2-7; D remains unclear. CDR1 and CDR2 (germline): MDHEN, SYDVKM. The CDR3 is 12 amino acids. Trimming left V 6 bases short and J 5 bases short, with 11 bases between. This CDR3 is CASSPFRHEQYF. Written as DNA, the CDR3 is TGTGCCAGCAGCCCGTTCCGCCACGAGCAGTACTTC.

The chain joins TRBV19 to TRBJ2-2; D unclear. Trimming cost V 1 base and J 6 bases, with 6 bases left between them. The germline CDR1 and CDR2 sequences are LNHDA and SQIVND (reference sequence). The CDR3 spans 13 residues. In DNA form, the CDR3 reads TGTGCCAGTAGTATAGTCGCGGCCGGGGAGCTGTTTTTT. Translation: CASSIVAAGELFF.

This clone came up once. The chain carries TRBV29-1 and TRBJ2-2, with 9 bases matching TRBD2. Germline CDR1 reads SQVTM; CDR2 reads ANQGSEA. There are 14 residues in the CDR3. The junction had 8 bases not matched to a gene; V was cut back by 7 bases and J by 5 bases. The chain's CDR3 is CSASASGATGELFF. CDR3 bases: TGCAGCGCCTCGGCTAGCGGGGCGACCGGGGAGCTGTTTTTT.

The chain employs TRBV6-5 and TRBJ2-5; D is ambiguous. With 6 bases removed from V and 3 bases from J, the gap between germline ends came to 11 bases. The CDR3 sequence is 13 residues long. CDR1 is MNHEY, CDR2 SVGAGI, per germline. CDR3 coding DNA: TGTGCCAGCAGCTTCCTGGGTGAAGAGACCCAGTACTTC. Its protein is CASSFLGEETQYF.

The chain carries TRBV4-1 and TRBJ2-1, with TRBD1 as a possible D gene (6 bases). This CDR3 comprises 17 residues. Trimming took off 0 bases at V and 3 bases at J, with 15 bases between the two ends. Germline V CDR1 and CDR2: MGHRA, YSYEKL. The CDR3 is CASSQDARRGVYNEQFF. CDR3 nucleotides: TGCGCCAGCAGCCAAGATGCCCGCAGGGGAGTCTACAATGAGCAGTTCTTC.